This TCR beta chain was identified in a study of T cell repertoires in cytomegalovirus infection (dated by TCRdb to between 2017 and 2020). Regarding the research as a whole: The HLA type of each donor mattered for the analysis, because public TCR beta signatures pointed to carriage of CMV infection along with the matching HLA type. The full study reports these points: Cumulative frequency of public TCR beta family members discriminated carriers of CMV infection plus the relevant HLA type in this cohort and an independent roughly 340-donor cohort. The ex vivo response was dominated by HLA-C-restricted CMV-specific TCR beta clonotypes, which also provided the single most frequent clonotype in two of eight donors.

V and J are trimmed by 4 bases and 4 bases, and the gene matches miss 5 bases of the junction. Reading from cysteine to phenylalanine, the CDR3 counts 14 amino acids. Only the CDR3 DNA is retained, 42 bases long and in frame from the first base. CDR1 and CDR2 are read off the germline V gene as MDHEN and SYDVKM. In this sample, this clonotype turned up many times. Its antigen is not yet known. Per-nucleotide qualities are absent, and no much larger clonotype sits a single base away. Sequencing relied on an Illumina HiSeq 1500. TCRdb passed the public sequencing reads through fastp at Q25 and MiXCR, retaining productive beta sequences. Every distinct CDR3 protein forms one entry, paired with its most common genes and DNA. The sample contains about 320,000 distinct CDR3 sequences, over 7.5% of them found a single time. About 4.5% of the sample rests with the top ten.

Sequences were obtained from PBMCs. The sequence is built from TRBV28 and TRBJ1-2, with 8 bases in between that match TRBD1. This clonotype was sampled from a human donor in good health (CMV status not recorded). Some clones in this sample may be carry-over from other donors' samples. This receptor carries the CDR3 CASSSQGASYGYTF. Read as DNA, the sequence is TGTGCCAGCAGTTCCCAGGGGGCAAGCTATGGCTACACCTTC.